The T cell receptor beta chain described here comes from a study of molecular identifiers for immune sequencing clone quantification. Via MiXCR, TCRdb re-called the PCR reads, giving one row per CDR3 protein. The sample carries more than 450,000 distinct CDR3 sequences, roughly 23% recorded once. Only a few counts were recorded for this clonotype. Germline V gives CDR1 SGHDT, CDR2 YYEEEE. V lost 1 base and J lost 2; bases outside the gene matches: 7. The CDR3 covers 19 residues. The sequenced sample consisted of naive CD8+ T cells from blood, with Jurkat cell RNA spiked in. The subset: FACS-sorted CD8+CD4-CCR7+CD45RA+ naive T cells. The TCR sequence derives from a human donor in good health. Some libraries in this study had Jurkat cell RNA spiked in. The chain joins TRBV5-6 to TRBJ2-6; 12 bases agree with TRBD1. The CDR3 region is CASSLWLGQGATGANVLTF. The CDR3 DNA reads TGTGCCAGCAGCTTGTGGTTGGGACAGGGGGCGACTGGGGCCAACGTCCTGACTTTC. Looking up the rest from reference TRBV5-6 and TRBJ2-6 gives the full variable domain: DAGVTQSPTHLIKTRGQQVTLRCSPKSGHDTVSWYQQALGQGPQFIFQYYEEEERQRGNFPDRFSGHQFPNYSSELNVNALLLGDSALYLCASSLWLGQGATGANVLTFGAGSRLTVL.